One and the same sample provided the 18 T cell receptor beta chains below, sequenced in a study of blood T cell repertoires in COVID-19. Profiled with immunoSEQ multiplex PCR; TCRdb holds only in-frame clones, not every one. The profile shows a few hundred thousand clones, around 91% of them singletons. Sequencing was carried out using peripheral blood. The receptors shown here come from a woman aged 40-49 years with COVID-19, enrolled during active disease.

V and J are TRBV2 and TRBJ1-6; perhaps TRBD1 as D (6 bases). The V gene's germline CDR1 is SNHLY and CDR2 FYNNEI. There are 16 residues in the CDR3. The V and J ends lost 6 bases and 6 bases respectively, with 18 bases between them. The CDR3 protein is CASSHPGRGSNSPLHF. The CDR3 DNA reads as TGTGCCAGCAGCCACCCGGGCAGGGGATCTAATTCACCCCTCCACTTT.

V gene TRBV27 combines with J gene TRBJ1-5; 9 bases are shared with TRBD1. V lost 6 bases to trimming and J lost 0 bases; unmatched junction nucleotides: 15. This CDR3 has 19 amino acids. Germline V gives CDR1 MNHEY, CDR2 SMNVEV (reference sequence). Here the CDR3 reads CASSPQTGQGLYSNQPQHF. CDR3 in DNA: TGTGCCAGCAGCCCGCAAACGGGACAGGGCCTTTATAGCAATCAGCCCCAGCATTTT.

The chain carries TRBV6-2 or TRBV6-3 and TRBJ2-1; D might be TRBD2 (6 bases). Between the trimmed V and J ends, which lost 2 bases and 6 bases, there was a span of 14 bases. Germline V gives CDR1 MNHEY, CDR2 SVGEGT. The CDR3 totals 15 residues. The CDR3: CASSYPRAGGNEQFF. The CDR3 DNA reads as TGTGCCAGCAGTTACCCGAGGGCCGGGGGCAATGAGCAGTTCTTC.

For the CDR3, the DNA is TGTGCCAGCAGTTGGGGGGGATCCTACGAGCAGTACTTC. Its translation: CASSWGGSYEQYF. The chain has TRBV6-5 and TRBJ2-7, with 7 positions matching TRBD2. Germline CDR1 is MNHEY and CDR2 is SVGAGI. V trimming: 4 bases; J trimming: 1 base; junction bases outside the gene matches: 1. This CDR3 region has 13 residues.

This chain joins TRBV7-2 and TRBJ2-7; unclear D gene. The CDR3 covers 13 residues. With 5 bases removed from V and 2 bases from J, the gap between germline ends came to 10 bases. Germline loops: CDR1 SGHTA, CDR2 FQGNSA. This CDR3 reads CASSRHRAYEQYF. The DNA for the CDR3 is TGTGCCAGCAGCCGTCATCGGGCCTACGAGCAGTACTTC.

This clone was recorded only once. DNA for the CDR3: TGTGCCATCAGGGCTAGCGGGAGAGTGAATGAGCAGTACTTC. Translation: CAIRASGRVNEQYF. V and J are TRBV10-3 and TRBJ2-7; 10 nucleotides match TRBD2. The V gene end was trimmed by 6 bases and the J gene end by 7 bases; junction bases not matched to a gene: 9. The V gene's germline CDR1 is ENHRY and CDR2 SYGVKD. The CDR3 covers 14 residues.

This clone occurred once. The V call is TRBV4-3, the J call TRBJ2-3; 7 bases map to TRBD1. Germline V lookup: CDR1 LGHNA, CDR2 YSLEER. V gave up 2 bases and J gave up 2 bases; unmatched junction bases: 4. The CDR3 is 15 residues long. This CDR3 is CASSQPGGSTDTQYF. The CDR3 bases are TGCGCCAGCAGCCAACCAGGGGGATCCACAGATACGCAGTATTTT.

J is TRBJ2-5 and V is TRBV5-1; TRBD2 matches at 7 bases. The CDR3 has 18 residues. J lost 4 bases, V lost 3 bases, and 18 bases had no gene match. Germline V gene data show CDR1 as SGHRS and CDR2 as YFSETQ. As DNA, the CDR3 is TGCGCCAGCAGCTCCCAGGGAGGGCTAAATAGGTTTGGAGAGACCCAGTACTTC. Translated, it gives CASSSQGGLNRFGETQYF.

The V gene is TRBV27, the J gene TRBJ2-1, with 8 nucleotides matching TRBD2. The CDR3 has 18 residues. V lost 6 bases to trimming and J lost 3 bases; unmatched junction nucleotides: 16. Germline lookup yields CDR1 MNHEY and CDR2 SMNVEV (reference sequence). The CDR3 DNA sequence: TGTGCCAGCAGGATGTTTCGGCGGGAGGAGAGTCTCTACAATGAGCAGTTCTTC. Protein sequence: CASRMFRREESLYNEQFF.

J is TRBJ2-1 and V is TRBV7-9, with 7 positions matching TRBD2. There are 12 residues in the CDR3. The germline CDR1 and CDR2 sequences are SEHNR and FQNEAQ (reference sequence). Trimming at V came to 3 bases and at J to 9 bases, leaving 2 bases not matched to a gene. The CDR3 DNA sequence: TGTGCCAGCAGCTTGTCTAGCGGTGAGCAGTTCTTC. Its protein is CASSLSSGEQFF.

V gene TRBV27 combines with J gene TRBJ1-5; TRBD1 agrees at 10 bases. This CDR3 has 16 residues. Losses at the gene ends were 6 bases for V and 6 bases for J; bases not matched to a gene: 11. CDR1 is MNHEY and CDR2 is SMNVEV in the germline V gene (reference sequence). The CDR3 sequence: CASRRTGGIVGQPQHF. The CDR3 DNA is TGTGCCAGCAGGCGGACAGGGGGTATAGTAGGTCAGCCCCAGCATTTT.

This chain links TRBV5-5 with TRBJ2-7; tentatively, D is TRBD2 (6 bases). Trimming took off 4 bases at V and 1 base at J, with 15 bases between the two ends. Germline V lookup: CDR1 SGHKS, CDR2 YYEKEE (reference sequence). The CDR3 totals 15 residues. CDR3 loop: CASSPAGTASYEQYF. The CDR3 DNA follows: TGTGCCAGCAGCCCCGCCGGGACTGCATCCTACGAGCAGTACTTC. Filled out from reference TRBV5-5 and TRBJ2-7, the complete variable domain reads DAGVTQSPTHLIKTRGQQVTLRCSPISGHKSVSWYQQVLGQGPQFIFQYYEKEERGRGNFPDRFSARQFPNYSSELNVNALLLGDSALYLCASSPAGTASYEQYFGPGTRLTVT.

The rearrangement links TRBV14 to TRBJ1-1; the match to TRBD1 covers 7 bases. This CDR3 has 13 residues. Trimming cost V 0 bases and J 8 bases; bases outside gene matches: 3. Germline-derived CDR1 and CDR2 are SGHDN and FVKESK. The CDR3 bases are TGTGCCAGCAGCCAAGATTTGACAGGGGAAGCTTTCTTT. It translates to CASSQDLTGEAFF.

The CDR3: CASRPPGQLNTEAFF. The CDR3 DNA follows: TGTGCAAGTCGCCCACCGGGACAGCTGAACACTGAAGCTTTCTTT. This chain connects TRBV12-2 to TRBJ1-1; the table assigns TRBD1, which was not confirmed against the DNA. TRBV12-2 is termed a pseudogene. The CDR3 has 15 residues.

The rearrangement joins TRBV10-3 to TRBJ2-5, with 11 bases lining up with TRBD2. Germline-derived CDR1 and CDR2 are ENHRY and SYGVKD. V lost 4 bases, J lost 5 bases, and 6 bases stayed unmatched. The CDR3 runs to 15 residues. DNA for the CDR3: TGTGCCATCAGTGCAACTAGCGGGAGTTCTGAGACCCAGTACTTC. This codes for CAISATSGSSETQYF.

The V and J genes are TRBV27 and TRBJ2-7, with 8 bases lining up with TRBD2. CDR3 size: 21 residues. The germline V gene encodes CDR1 MNHEY and CDR2 SMNVEV (reference sequence). Trimming removed 3 bases from V and 0 bases from J; junction bases left unmatched: 22. The CDR3 loop reads CASSFQLGARTAGGPSYEQYF. CDR3 in DNA: TGTGCCAGCAGTTTCCAACTTGGAGCCCGTACCGCGGGGGGTCCCTCCTACGAGCAGTACTTC.

The rearrangement uses TRBV7-9 and TRBJ2-1; 13 bases fit TRBD2. V was clipped by 5 bases and J by 4 bases; unmatched bases: 8. Germline CDR1 reads SEHNR; CDR2 reads FQNEAQ (reference sequence). The CDR3 totals 17 residues. The CDR3 DNA sequence: TGTGCCAGCAGCCACGGACTAGCGGGAGATAGATACAATGAGCAGTTCTTC. Protein product: CASSHGLAGDRYNEQFF.

In this sample, this clone turned up a few times. The chain employs TRBV10-3 and TRBJ1-6; D is ambiguous. The V gene's germline CDR1 is ENHRY and CDR2 SYGVKD. V lost 3 bases to trimming and J lost 9 bases, with 12 bases between them. The length of the CDR3 is 14 residues. The CDR3 bases are TGTGCCATCAGTGAACGTCAAGGAGGTTCACCCCTCCACTTT. Translating it yields CAISERQGGSPLHF.